The 18 T cell receptor beta chains below all came from one sample that was sequenced in a study of blood T cell repertoires in COVID-19. Some clones are missing from TCRdb's copy, which holds only in-frame ones; the method was immunoSEQ multiplex PCR. In the table there are a few hundred thousand clones, approximately 86% of which are singletons. What was sequenced was peripheral blood. The receptors shown here come from a woman aged 60-75 years with COVID-19, enrolled during active disease.

Turning to this clone: This specimen includes other DNA sequences encoding the same CDR3. The chain has TRBV19 and TRBJ1-5; D might be TRBD1 (6 bases). V was trimmed by 5 bases and J by 7 bases, leaving 12 bases between them. This CDR3 spans 13 amino acids. Germline V gene lookup returns CDR1 LNHDA and CDR2 SQIVND (reference sequence). The DNA of the CDR3 is TGTGCCAGTAGTCAGCAGGGGAGCCAGCCCCAGCATTTT. This translates into CASSQQGSQPQHF.

This clone was seen only once. The chain joins TRBV30 to TRBJ2-7; D possibly corresponds to TRBD2 (6 bases). Germline V CDR1 and CDR2: GTSNPN, SVGIG (reference sequence). The ends were cut back, 3 bases at V and 4 bases at J, with 16 bases in the middle. This CDR3 contains 14 residues. The CDR3 nucleotides read TGTGCCTGGAGGTCGCGGGACGGTCCTTACGAGCAGTACTTC. As protein: CAWRSRDGPYEQYF.

The V call is TRBV7-2, the J call TRBJ2-7; D may be TRBD2 (6 bases). The length of the CDR3 is 13 residues. Germline V gene lookup returns CDR1 SGHTA and CDR2 FQGNSA. With 5 bases removed from V and 4 bases from J, the gap between germline ends came to 12 bases. CDR3 loop: CASSPDGRYEQYF. The CDR3 DNA reads as TGTGCCAGCAGCCCCGACGGGAGATACGAGCAGTACTTC.

The chain employs TRBV7-2 and TRBJ2-3, with 8 bases fitting TRBD2. The germline gives CDR1 SGHTA, CDR2 FQGNSA. This CDR3 is built from 15 residues. V was clipped by 3 bases and J by 4 bases; unmatched bases: 6. The CDR3 sequence is CASSFRSGAADTQYF. In DNA form, the CDR3 reads TGTGCCAGCAGCTTCCGTAGCGGGGCCGCAGATACGCAGTATTTT.

V is TRBV27 and J is TRBJ2-2, with 10 bases fitting TRBD1. There are 16 residues in the CDR3. The junction had 7 bases not matched to a gene; V was cut back by 5 bases and J by 4 bases. The germline V gene has CDR1 MNHEY and CDR2 SMNVEV (reference sequence). The CDR3 coding sequence is TGTGCCAGCAGTCCCCGACAGGGGGCCGTCACCGGGGAGCTGTTTTTT. This sequence encodes CASSPRQGAVTGELFF.

The chain links TRBV3-1 (or the pseudogene TRBV3-2) to TRBJ2-3; 11 bases line up with TRBD2. Trimming cost V 4 bases and J 6 bases; bases outside gene matches: 6. Germline V CDR1 and CDR2: LGHDT, YNNKEL (reference sequence). This CDR3 region has 15 residues. CDR3 amino acids: CASSPLIAGGDTQYF. The CDR3 coding sequence is TGTGCCAGCAGCCCACTAATAGCGGGAGGGGATACGCAGTATTTT.

The sample holds one count of this clone. The chain uses TRBV10-3 and TRBJ2-2; D is possibly TRBD1 (6 bases). The CDR3 spans 14 residues. Trimming removed 8 bases at V and 5 bases at J, with 15 bases between. Germline loops: CDR1 ENHRY, CDR2 SYGVKD. As DNA, the CDR3 is TGTGCCATCCAAAAAATACAGGGTACCGGGGAGCTGTTTTTT. This gives the protein CAIQKIQGTGELFF.

This clone showed up just a few times. The genes are TRBV2 and TRBJ2-7, with D maybe TRBD2 (7 bases). V was clipped by 4 bases and J by 4 bases, with 11 bases between them. The CDR3 has 13 amino acids. The germline gives CDR1 SNHLY, CDR2 FYNNEI. The CDR3 reads CASSGGRGYEQYF. The CDR3 DNA sequence: TGTGCCAGCAGTGGGGGGAGGGGGTACGAGCAGTACTTC.

This chain joins TRBV19 and TRBJ2-5; no reliable D call. The CDR3 is 13 amino acids. Trimming pared 3 bases from V and 2 bases from J, leaving 7 bases between. CDR1 is LNHDA, CDR2 SQIVND, per germline (reference sequence). The DNA of the CDR3 is TGTGCCAGTAGTATTCGCGTACAAGAGACCCAGTACTTC. Translation gives CASSIRVQETQYF.

V usage is TRBV5-1 and J usage is TRBJ1-1; 8 bases fit TRBD1. Germline CDR1 SGHRS, CDR2 YFSETQ. V lost 5 bases, J lost 1 base, and 4 bases stayed unmatched. The CDR3 spans 14 residues. The CDR3 DNA sequence: TGCGCCAGCAGGGATGACAGGGGGAACACTGAAGCTTTCTTT. Protein product: CASRDDRGNTEAFF.

V and J are TRBV27 and TRBJ1-6; 9 nucleotides align to TRBD1. V gave up 3 bases and J gave up 9 bases; unmatched junction bases: 3. CDR3 size: 14 residues. The germline gives CDR1 MNHEY, CDR2 SMNVEV (reference sequence). This chain's CDR3 is CASSFGTGLSPLHF. CDR3 DNA sequence: TGTGCCAGCAGTTTCGGGACAGGGCTTTCACCCCTCCACTTT.

The chain carries TRBV7-9 and TRBJ2-7, with TRBD2 matching 9 bases. In germline, CDR1 is SEHNR, CDR2 FQNEAQ (reference sequence). J was trimmed by 2 bases and V by 1 base; bases with no gene match: 3. CDR3 length: 15 residues. The CDR3 bases are TGTGCCAGCAGCTTAGGAGGCGGGAGGGCCTACGAGCAGTACTTC. Protein: CASSLGGGRAYEQYF.

J is TRBJ2-5 and V is TRBV9; 7 bases agree with TRBD2. CDR3 length equals 16 residues. V was clipped by 0 bases and J by 0 bases; unmatched bases: 5. Germline CDR1 and CDR2: SGDLS and YYNGEE. This CDR3 is CASSVGVGGYQETQYF. The DNA of the CDR3 is TGTGCCAGCAGCGTAGGGGTCGGGGGGTACCAAGAGACCCAGTACTTC.

The rearrangement uses TRBV30 and TRBJ2-2; weak D call: TRBD2 (6 bases). V lost 4 bases and J 5 bases, leaving 17 bases between the germline ends. There are 15 residues in the CDR3. Looked up from germline, CDR1 is GTSNPN and CDR2 is SVGIG (reference sequence). The CDR3 DNA reads TGTGCCTGGAAGGGACTCGCGGGTGGGACCGGGGAGCTGTTTTTT. Translation gives CAWKGLAGGTGELFF.

The chain carries TRBV28 and TRBJ2-1, with 13 bases aligning to TRBD2. Germline CDR1 is MDHEN and CDR2 is SYDVKM. V shed 6 bases, J shed 5 bases, and the junction held 10 bases outside the gene matches. The CDR3 contains 17 residues. CDR3 loop: CASRRAGTSGNDNEQFF. CDR3 bases: TGTGCCAGCAGACGGGCCGGGACTAGCGGGAACGACAATGAGCAGTTCTTC.

V and J are TRBV6-1 and TRBJ1-2; D unclear. V shed 3 bases and J shed 12 bases, with 11 bases lying between them. Germline CDR1 is MNHNS and CDR2 is SASEGT. The CDR3 has 11 amino acids. CDR3 region: CASSEVLGDTF. The CDR3 DNA sequence: TGTGCCAGCAGTGAGGTTCTCGGGGACACCTTC.

This clone was counted a single time. CDR3 sequence: CASSFGTNEKLFF. Here the CDR3 DNA reads TGTGCCAGCAGTTTCGGGACAAATGAAAAACTGTTTTTT. This chain joins TRBV27 and TRBJ1-4; D is perhaps TRBD1 (6 bases). The CDR3 loop spans 13 amino acids. V lost 3 bases to trimming and J lost 5 bases, with 7 bases between them. CDR1 is MNHEY, CDR2 SMNVEV, per germline (reference sequence). The full variable domain, rest sourced from reference TRBV27 and TRBJ1-4, is EAQVTQNPRYLITVTGKKLTVTCSQNMNHEYMSWYRQDPGLGLRQIYYSMNVEVTDKGDVPEGYKVSRKEKRNFPLILESPSPNQTSLYFCASSFGTNEKLFFGSGTQLSVL.

V is TRBV25-1 and J is TRBJ2-3, with 8 bases fitting TRBD2. The V segment lost 4 bases and the J segment 14 bases; nucleotides outside the gene matches: 8. The length of the CDR3 is 12 residues. Germline values: CDR1 MGHDK, CDR2 SYGVNS. CDR3 amino acids: CASSGIAGTWYF. The DNA of the CDR3 is TGTGCCAGCAGTGGAATAGCGGGAACTTGGTATTTT.